These 26 T cell receptor beta chains were sequenced from one sample in a study of T-cell reconstitution after alpha-beta-depleted transplantation in children. During its preparation, the TCRbeta library received unique molecular identifiers. Using its own MiXCR run on the PCR reads, TCRdb lists one record per CDR3 protein. The table lists around 200,000 distinct CDR3 sequences, about 8.7% of them singletons, with 35% in the top ten. The specimen comprised PBMCs, mostly from graft donor cells, sampled 360 days after TCRalphabeta/CD19-depleted stem cell transplant. The receptor source for this set is a male patient aged 2 to 9 who had a stem cell transplant for acute myeloid leukemia, so the T cells may come from the graft donor.

There are many counts of this clonotype. This sequence joins TRBV15 and TRBJ2-1, with TRBD2 matching 10 bases. Losses at the gene ends were 6 bases for V and 8 bases for J; bases not matched to a gene: 10. Germline V gives CDR1 LNHNV, CDR2 YYDKDF (reference sequence). The CDR3 covers 15 residues. CDR3 protein: CATSAASGRFYEQFF. CDR3 bases: TGTGCCACCAGTGCGGCTAGCGGGAGATTCTATGAGCAGTTCTTC.

This clonotype has a handful of counts. The V and J genes are TRBV20-1 and TRBJ2-1; D might be TRBD1 (6 bases). Germline CDR1 is DFQATT and CDR2 is SNEGSKA (reference sequence). CDR3 length: 15 amino acids. The germline V and J ends were trimmed by 2 bases and 3 bases, with 14 bases remaining between them. CDR3 bases: TGCAGTGCTAGACAAACAGGGCTAAACTACAATGAGCAGTTCTTC. This translates into CSARQTGLNYNEQFF.

About this clonotype: A much larger clone lies one base from this, so it may be a read error. Since the CDR3 does not end with the conserved phenylalanine or tryptophan, this likely comes from a read error. The chain carries TRBV5-1 and TRBJ1-1; 11 nucleotides match TRBD1. This CDR3 is built from 16 residues. J lost 6 bases, V lost 0 bases, and 7 bases had no gene match. Germline CDR1 SGHRS, CDR2 YFSETQ. The CDR3 spells CASSLAKDRGRAEAFV. CDR3 nucleotide sequence: TGCGCCAGCAGCTTGGCCAAGGACAGGGGGCGAGCTGAAGCTTTCGTT.

V is TRBV4-3 and J is TRBJ2-1, with D maybe TRBD2 (5 bases). The CDR3 has 16 amino acids. V was pared by 1 base and J by 1 base, with 11 bases between. Germline V lookup: CDR1 LGHNA, CDR2 YSLEER. Written as DNA, the CDR3 is TGCGCCAGCAGCCAAGGTGACTATAAATCCTACAATGAGCAGTTCTTC. Protein: CASSQGDYKSYNEQFF.

This clonotype showed up just a few times. The rearrangement uses TRBV6-5 and TRBJ2-1; 14 nucleotides align to TRBD2. The CDR3 is 19 amino acids. The trim removed 0 bases at V and 0 bases at J, leaving 4 bases unmatched. CDR1 is MNHEY, CDR2 SVGAGI, per germline. The CDR3 here is CASSYSRLAGGSSYNEQFF. In DNA, the CDR3 is TGTGCCAGCAGTTACTCGAGACTAGCGGGAGGGAGCTCCTACAATGAGCAGTTCTTC.

This clonotype has ten or more counts. This sequence joins TRBV24-1 and TRBJ2-2; TRBD2 is a possible D gene (5 bases). Germline assignment: CDR1 KGHDR and CDR2 SFDVKD. V dropped 3 bases and J dropped 4 bases, with 11 bases sitting between them. The CDR3 runs to 15 residues. CDR3 sequence: CATSDASAGTGELFF. CDR3 in DNA: TGTGCCACCAGTGATGCCTCGGCGGGCACCGGGGAGCTGTTTTTT.

This clonotype has ten or more counts. This chain connects TRBV4-2 to TRBJ2-1, with 9 bases matching TRBD2. V shed 1 base and J 4 bases; nucleotides not matched to a gene: 2. This CDR3 region has 15 residues. Germline V gene sequence: CDR1 LGHNA, CDR2 YNFKEQ. The CDR3 is CASSQVLAGYNEQFF. In DNA form, the CDR3 reads TGTGCCAGCAGCCAAGTGCTAGCGGGGTACAATGAGCAGTTCTTC.

The rearrangement uses TRBV6-2 or TRBV6-3 and TRBJ2-7; no reliable D call. This CDR3 is 13 amino acids long. Trimming cost V 2 bases and J 9 bases, with 14 bases left between them. The germline gives CDR1 MNHEY, CDR2 SVGEGT. The CDR3 DNA is TGTGCCAGCAGTTACAACGTCCCCTATGGGCAGTACTTC. Encoded protein: CASSYNVPYGQYF.

This clonotype was counted ten times or more. In nucleotides, the CDR3 is TGTGCCAGCAGAGGGGGGGCTAGCAGCAACACAGATACGCAGTATTTT. The encoded protein is CASRGGASSNTDTQYF. The chain couples TRBV12-3 or TRBV12-4 to TRBJ2-3; TRBD2 might be the D (7 bases). The CDR3 has 16 amino acids. Between the trimmed V and J ends, which lost 6 bases and 2 bases, there was a span of 18 bases.

This clonotype occurred many times. The gene calls are TRBV6-5 and TRBJ1-2; 8 nucleotides line up with TRBD1. CDR1 and CDR2 from the germline V gene are MNHEY and SVGAGI. Trimming removed 7 bases from V and 8 bases from J; junction bases left unmatched: 12. This CDR3 has 14 amino acids. CDR3 region: CASTQPRTGKGYTF. CDR3 in DNA: TGTGCCAGCACCCAACCCCGGACAGGGAAGGGCTACACCTTC.

This clonotype was recorded at least ten times. The chain combines TRBV10-3 with TRBJ2-1; D is uncertain. CDR1 is ENHRY and CDR2 is SYGVKD in the germline V gene. The CDR3 spans 13 residues. The V gene lost 3 bases and the J gene lost 4 bases, with 7 bases spanning the gap. CDR3 DNA sequence: TGTGCCATCAGTGACGAGAAATACAATGAGCAGTTCTTC. It codes for CAISDEKYNEQFF.

This clonotype was counted many times. The V and J genes are TRBV5-1 and TRBJ2-7; 12 bases map to TRBD2. The germline V gene has CDR1 SGHRS and CDR2 YFSETQ. J gave up 0 bases and V 4 bases, and 2 bases lay outside the gene matches. This CDR3 has 15 amino acids. The CDR3 is CASSQLAGGSYEQYF. In nucleotides, the CDR3 is TGCGCCAGCAGCCAACTAGCGGGAGGCTCCTACGAGCAGTACTTC.

This clonotype was counted ten times or more. J is TRBJ2-7 and V is TRBV20-1; 10 nucleotides line up with TRBD2. V gave up 4 bases and J gave up 2 bases; unmatched junction bases: 5. CDR3 size: 14 residues. Germline V gives CDR1 DFQATT, CDR2 SNEGSKA (reference sequence). The CDR3, as DNA: TGCAGTGCTACTAGCGGGAGTAGTGCCTACGAGCAGTACTTC. Translating it yields CSATSGSSAYEQYF.

In its sample, this clonotype was seen many times. The chain links TRBV20-1 to TRBJ2-1; TRBD2 matches 9 bases. Germline lookup yields CDR1 DFQATT and CDR2 SNEGSKA (reference sequence). This CDR3 spans 15 amino acids. V lost 2 bases to trimming and J lost 4 bases; unmatched junction nucleotides: 6. CDR3 protein: CSARRAGGQYNEQFF. CDR3 DNA sequence: TGCAGTGCTAGACGGGCGGGAGGGCAGTACAATGAGCAGTTCTTC.

V and J are TRBV20-1 and TRBJ2-1, with D possibly matching TRBD2 (6 bases). The CDR3 length is 14 residues. The germline V gene has CDR1 DFQATT and CDR2 SNEGSKA (reference sequence). The germline V and J ends were trimmed by 2 bases and 0 bases, with 8 bases remaining between them. DNA of the CDR3: TGCAGTGCTAGACGGGGGAGCTCCTACAATGAGCAGTTCTTC. This translates into CSARRGSSYNEQFF.

The chain uses TRBV12-3 or TRBV12-4 and TRBJ2-7; maybe TRBD2 (5 bases). This CDR3 spans 13 amino acids. Trimming took 3 bases from V and 5 from J, leaving 11 bases between them. DNA for the CDR3: TGTGCCAGCAGTTTCGGCCCCGGGAACGAGCAGTACTTC. Encoded protein: CASSFGPGNEQYF.

The chain has TRBV7-2 and TRBJ2-1, with D perhaps TRBD1 (5 bases). Trimming stripped 5 bases from V and 9 bases from J, with 14 bases between. Looked up from germline, CDR1 is SGHTA and CDR2 is FQGNSA. The CDR3 is 13 amino acids. CDR3 in amino acids: CASSRLRGGEQFF. The CDR3 DNA reads TGTGCCAGCAGCCGCTTAAGGGGCGGTGAGCAGTTCTTC.

This clonotype was counted between two and nine times. The chain recombines TRBV7-2 with TRBJ2-3; D is unclear. V lost 5 bases to trimming and J lost 6 bases, with 12 bases between them. The V gene's germline CDR1 is SGHTA and CDR2 FQGNSA. The CDR3 consists of 13 residues. CDR3: CASSGTPKDTQYF. CDR3 sequence (DNA): TGTGCCAGCAGCGGCACACCCAAGGATACGCAGTATTTT.

This clonotype showed up many times. The chain recombines TRBV3-1 with TRBJ2-2, with unresolved D. This CDR3 spans 17 amino acids. V lost 0 bases and J lost 3, with 14 bases in between. CDR1 and CDR2 (germline): LGHDT, YNNKEL (reference sequence). This CDR3 is CASSQDAPLGHTGELFF. For the CDR3, the DNA is TGTGCCAGCAGCCAAGATGCCCCCCTCGGCCACACCGGGGAGCTGTTTTTT.

The gene calls are TRBV4-2 and TRBJ2-3; D is unresolved. The CDR3 is 16 amino acids. The germline V gene encodes CDR1 LGHNA and CDR2 YNFKEQ. Trimming pared 4 bases from V and 1 base from J, leaving 15 bases between. The CDR3 is CASSPSTLPRTDTQYF. In DNA form, the CDR3 reads TGTGCCAGCAGCCCGTCGACTCTCCCACGCACAGATACGCAGTATTTT.

This chain uses TRBV3-1 with TRBJ2-7; 8 bases fit TRBD1. Unmatched junction bases numbered 4, after V lost 1 base and J lost 2 bases. The V gene's germline CDR1 is LGHDT and CDR2 YNNKEL (reference sequence). The CDR3 extends over 15 amino acids. CDR3 sequence (DNA): TGTGCCAGCAGCCAAGGGACAGGGTGGCCCTACGAGCAGTACGTC. Translating it yields CASSQGTGWPYEQYV.

This clonotype was counted between two and nine times. In nucleotides, the CDR3 is TGCAGTGCTACCCCACAGGGGGCGAATGGAAACACCATATATTTT. It codes for CSATPQGANGNTIYF. The chain couples TRBV20-1 to TRBJ1-3; TRBD1 matches 9 bases. There are 15 residues in the CDR3. The V gene end was trimmed by 4 bases and the J gene end by 3 bases; junction bases not matched to a gene: 7. The V gene's germline CDR1 is DFQATT and CDR2 SNEGSKA (reference sequence).

The chain employs TRBV28 and TRBJ2-7, with 11 bases aligning to TRBD2. The CDR3 length is 18 residues. CDR1 and CDR2 from the germline V gene are MDHEN and SYDVKM. V gave up 4 bases and J gave up 0 bases; unmatched junction bases: 11. CDR3 coding DNA: TGTGCCAGCAGTTCCTACCTCGGACTAGCGGGTAGCTCCTACGAGCAGTACTTC. This gives the protein CASSSYLGLAGSSYEQYF. Using reference TRBV28 and TRBJ2-7 for the parts outside the CDR3, the full variable domain is DVKVTQSSRYLVKRTGEKVFLECVQDMDHENMFWYRQDPGLGLRLIYFSYDVKMKEKGDIPEGYSVSREKKERFSLILESASTNQTSMYLCASSSYLGLAGSSYEQYFGPGTRLTVT.

The gene calls are TRBV6-1 and TRBJ2-7, with no clear D. Germline V CDR1 and CDR2: MNHNS, SASEGT. V was pared by 4 bases and J by 0 bases, with 13 bases between. The CDR3 runs to 15 residues. CDR3 loop: CASSGGPGRSYEQYV. In nucleotides, the CDR3 is TGTGCCAGCAGTGGTGGGCCCGGGCGCTCCTACGAGCAGTACGTC.

About this clonotype: A much more abundant neighbour one base away suggests this may be a read error. The genes are TRBV29-1 and TRBJ2-5, with D possibly being TRBD2 (6 bases). The CDR3 totals 12 residues. V shed 8 bases and J shed 4 bases, with 14 bases lying between them. Germline V lookup: CDR1 SQVTM, CDR2 ANQGSEA. The CDR3 DNA follows: TGCAGCTTGGCCCCCGGGGGAGAGACCCAGTACTTC. This codes for CSLAPGGETQYF.

This clonotype was recorded many times. The gene calls are TRBV12-3 or TRBV12-4 and TRBJ2-3; a possible D gene is TRBD1 (5 bases). The CDR3 is made up of 14 amino acids. V was trimmed by 3 bases and J by 0 bases, leaving 7 bases between them. CDR3 DNA sequence: TGTGCCAGCAGTTTTCAGGGAAGCACAGATACGCAGTATTTT. Its translation: CASSFQGSTDTQYF.